This TCR beta chain was sequenced during a study of blood T cell repertoires in COVID-19. Looking at the study overall: The cDNA or gDNA used as material had been derived from T cells, B-cell-depleted T cells, or PBMCs.

Trimming took 0 bases from V and 6 from J, leaving 19 bases between them. CDR1 LGHNA and CDR2 YSLEER come from the germline V gene. The CDR3 extends over 17 amino acids. Per the authors' pipeline: Estimation of nucleated cell counts relied on the amplification of reference gene primers. Here immunoSEQ multiplex PCR was the method, and the copy in TCRdb shows in-frame clones only, minus some. The DNA was the basis for D and trimming; V, J and clone size are from that table. The sample shows fewer than 300,000 clones, approximately 87% of them seen only once. The chain is built from TRBV4-3 and TRBJ2-3, with D tentatively TRBD2 (6 bases). This receptor was taken from a woman between 65 and 79 years old with active or convalescent COVID-19. Sequences were obtained from peripheral blood. CDR3 in amino acids: CASSQDFFVAVPDTQYF. The CDR3 DNA follows: TGCGCCAGCAGCCAAGATTTCTTCGTAGCGGTCCCCGATACGCAGTATTTT.